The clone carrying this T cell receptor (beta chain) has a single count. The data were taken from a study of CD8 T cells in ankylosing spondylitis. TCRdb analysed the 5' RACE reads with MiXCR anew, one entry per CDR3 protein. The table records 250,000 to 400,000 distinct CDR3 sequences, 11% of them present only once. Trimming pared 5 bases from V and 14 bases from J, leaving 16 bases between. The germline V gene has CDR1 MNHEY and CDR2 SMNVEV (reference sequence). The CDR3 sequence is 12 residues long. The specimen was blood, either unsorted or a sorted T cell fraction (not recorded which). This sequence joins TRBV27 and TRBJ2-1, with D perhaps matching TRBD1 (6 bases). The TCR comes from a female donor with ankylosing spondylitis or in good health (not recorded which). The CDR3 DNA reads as TGTGCCAGCAGTGACGACAGGTACCTGAAGTTCTTC. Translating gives CASSDDRYLKFF.